This T cell receptor (beta chain) was captured by sequencing in a study of OX40 agonist ivuxolimab in advanced cancers. The wider study: Recorded diagnoses for dose-escalation patients were hepatocellular carcinoma, melanoma, renal cell or head and neck cancer.

Produced via immunoSEQ multiplex PCR; TCRdb's table is partial and in-frame only. Of approximately 46,000 clones in the sample, approximately 80% were seen once. CDR3 length equals 17 residues. V was pared by 7 bases and J by 8 bases, with 18 bases of the junction left unmatched. Germline lookup yields CDR1 MNHEY and CDR2 SMNVEV (reference sequence). Overall study findings and caveats: Expanded clones belonging to CD8+ T cells outnumbered, on average, those of CD4+. Clones of CD4+ and CD8+ blood T cells grew by week 6 at doses of 0.1 to 3.0 mg/kg.

Notes on this clone: The antigen remains unidentified.

This material consisted of CD4+ or CD8+ T cells sorted from blood, taken in a trial of the OX40 agonist ivuxolimab. The chain links TRBV27 to TRBJ2-1; 9 bases agree with TRBD2. This TCR was sampled from an adult with an advanced solid tumor such as melanoma, head and neck, liver or kidney cancer. CDR3 sequence (DNA): TGTGCCAGCACTTCTTTTGTGGGACTAGCTACTGGGGATGAGCAGTTCTTC. Translated: CASTSFVGLATGDEQFF.